This T cell receptor beta chain was identified in a study of T cells in Graves' hyperthyroidism and ophthalmopathy. Trimming removed 3 bases at V and 12 bases at J, with 14 bases between. This CDR3 comprises 12 residues. Germline CDR1 and CDR2: KGHSH and LQKENI. Orbital computed tomography and thyroid ultrasound, together with serum TRAb and thyroxine and clinical symptoms, were used for diagnoses. When hyperthyroidism was first diagnosed, the blood sample was taken, preceding any ophthalmopathy symptoms. Study-level points and caveats: Patients with ophthalmopathy were separated from those with stable hyperthyroidism by a 13 V-J model.

This clonotype was found many times. Antigen: not known. Amplification targeted TCR beta CDR3 regions from RNA transcripts. HTBI primers were employed in a first-round RT-PCR of the TCR CDR3. TCRdb independently ran MiXCR on the multiplex PCR reads; one entry per CDR3 protein. This table holds 600,000 to 850,000 distinct CDR3 sequences, 15% to 20% found once. Material for sequencing was blood. The chain uses TRBV18 and TRBJ1-1; D gene unclear. The clonotype originates from a woman between 45 and 60 years old with Graves' hyperthyroidism that later progressed to Graves' ophthalmopathy. This chain's CDR3 is CASSPRTHGSFF. DNA for the CDR3: TGTGCCAGCTCACCTCGGACGCACGGTTCTTTCTTT. The whole variable domain, filled in from reference TRBV18 and TRBJ1-1, reads NAGVMQNPRHLVRRRGQEARLRCSPMKGHSHVYWYRQLPEEGLKFMVYLQKENIIDESGMPKERFSAEFPKEGPSILRIQQVVRGDSAAYFCASSPRTHGSFFGQGTRLTVV.